The present TCR beta chain was sequenced within a study of T cells after yellow fever vaccination. TCRdb fed the 5' RACE reads into MiXCR, producing one record per CDR3 protein. Of about 320,000 distinct CDR3 sequences listed, around 4.3% are singletons. General study results and limits: Contaminants from the bulk population, in the form of abundant clonotypes, could be found in FACS-sorted repertoires. A faster peak, day 5 versus 15, was reached by the weaker secondary response.

As for this clonotype: Antigen specificity is unknown.

The TCR comes from a young man who received the YFV17D yellow fever vaccine. This material consisted of PBMCs, taken 15 days after the yellow fever booster vaccination.

The CDR3 spells CASSTGTGGYGYTF. In DNA, the CDR3 is TGCGCCAGCAGCACCGGGACAGGAGGCTATGGCTACACCTTC. The chain has TRBV5-1 and TRBJ1-2; 8 positions agree with TRBD1. The V gene end was trimmed by 4 bases and the J gene end by 4 bases; junction bases not matched to a gene: 6. The CDR3 length is 14 residues. CDR1 is SGHRS and CDR2 is YFSETQ in the germline V gene.